The next 20 T cell receptor beta chains were all read from a single sample in a study of blood T cells in healthy people across ages. Together with a sample-barcoded 5' primer, a J-beta primer mix was included in a second PCR lasting roughly 6 to 12 cycles. Using its own MiXCR run on the 5' RACE reads, TCRdb lists one record per CDR3 protein. The profile covers 1.5 million to 2 million distinct CDR3 sequences, with roughly 27% appearing a single time and roughly 8% taken by the ten largest. Sequenced material: blood. These receptor sequences come from a woman in her twenties or thirties in good health.

V gene TRBV30 combines with J gene TRBJ2-7; D tentatively fits TRBD1 or TRBD2 (7 bases each). V was shortened by 1 base and J by 3 bases, with 13 bases between the two germline ends. In germline, CDR1 is GTSNPN, CDR2 SVGIG (reference sequence). The CDR3 totals 14 residues. CDR3 nucleotides: TGTGCCTGGAGTGGGGAGGGGGCCAACTACGAGCAGTACTTC. Amino acid sequence: CAWSGEGANYEQYF.

Comments on this clonotype: Being one base from a much bigger clone, this may be a read error. The CDR3 DNA follows: TGTGCCAGCAACTTAAGGGGACCTACCTATGGCTACACCTTC. Translated: CASNLRGPTYGYTF. The genes are TRBV7-2 and TRBJ1-2; D perhaps matches TRBD1 (5 bases). Germline-derived CDR1 and CDR2 are SGHTA and FQGNSA. CDR3 length: 14 residues.

The CDR3 loop reads CASSTPGTEQETQFF. CDR3 nucleotides: TGTGCCAGCAGTACGCCTGGGACGGAGCAAGAGACCCAGTTCTTC. The J gene is TRBJ2-1, the V gene TRBV6-5, with D perhaps matching TRBD1 or TRBD2 (5 bases each). The germline gives CDR1 MNHEY, CDR2 SVGAGI. This CDR3 comprises 15 residues. Trimming stripped 5 bases from V and 13 bases from J, with 24 bases between.

Ten or more counts support this clonotype. The chain recombines TRBV29-1 with TRBJ2-1, with D possibly being TRBD2 (6 bases). V was cut by 6 bases and J by 11 bases, with 20 bases left in between. This CDR3 has 13 amino acids. CDR1 is SQVTM and CDR2 is ANQGSEA in the germline V gene. In DNA, the CDR3 is TGCAGCGTCGAACCGGGGGACGGTATACAGCAGTTCTTC. Translating it yields CSVEPGDGIQQFF.

This clonotype was counted ten times or more. The gene calls are TRBV24-1 and TRBJ1-2; D remains ambiguous. Between the trimmed V and J ends, which lost 0 bases and 6 bases, there was a span of 7 bases. Germline-derived CDR1 and CDR2 are KGHDR and SFDVKD. This CDR3 spans 13 amino acids. The CDR3 nucleotides read TGTGCCACCAGTGATTTGCTGGGCAATGGCTACACCTTC. Its protein is CATSDLLGNGYTF.

In this sample, this clonotype turned up a few times. This chain connects TRBV7-2 to TRBJ1-4; weak D call: TRBD1 (5 bases). From germline, CDR1 is SGHTA and CDR2 FQGNSA. The CDR3 length is 14 residues. Trimming left V 5 bases short and J 10 bases short, with 17 bases between. In nucleotides, the CDR3 is TGTGCCAGCAGCCTACGAGGGGACCGGGGAAAACTGTTTTTT. Protein sequence: CASSLRGDRGKLFF.

The chain couples TRBV10-3 to TRBJ2-1; the D gene is possibly TRBD2 (6 bases). Trimming removed 9 bases from V and 1 base from J, with 13 bases in between. Germline lookup yields CDR1 ENHRY and CDR2 SYGVKD. This CDR3 has 14 residues. The CDR3 sequence: CAIAGSQSYNEQFF. CDR3 in DNA: TGTGCCATAGCCGGGAGCCAGTCCTACAATGAGCAGTTCTTC.

This clonotype appeared many times. The chain carries TRBV20-1 and TRBJ2-7, with D unclear. Germline-derived CDR1 and CDR2 are DFQATT and SNEGSKA (reference sequence). V lost 0 bases, J lost 10 bases, and 10 bases lay in between. CDR3 size: 11 residues. Here the CDR3 DNA reads TGCAGTGCTAGAGATCTGCAAGAACAGTACTTC. Its translation: CSARDLQEQYF.

This clonotype was counted once. The gene calls are TRBV11-2 and TRBJ2-5; TRBD1 is a possible D gene (5 bases). The CDR3 contains 12 residues. The V gene's germline CDR1 is SGHAT and CDR2 FQNNGV. V was shortened by 1 base and J by 13 bases, with 13 bases between the two germline ends. The CDR3 nucleotides read TGTGCCAGCAGCTTAGGGATGGGGCGCGGGTACTTC. Its protein is CASSLGMGRGYF.

This clonotype has at least ten counts. The chain employs TRBV20-1 and TRBJ1-1; 9 bases are a match to TRBD1. The CDR3 runs 12 residues. Looked up from germline, CDR1 is DFQATT and CDR2 is SNEGSKA (reference sequence). V lost 5 bases, J lost 3 bases, and 1 base stayed unmatched. The CDR3 nucleotides are TGCAGTGCTTGGACAGGGGACACTGAAGCTTTCTTT. It specifies CSAWTGDTEAFF.

This clonotype was detected a few times. This rearrangement joins TRBV20-1 to TRBJ2-5, with D perhaps matching TRBD1 or TRBD2 (5 bases each). Trimming shortened V by 7 bases and J by 3 bases, and 12 bases separated the two germline ends. Germline CDR1 DFQATT, CDR2 SNEGSKA (reference sequence). This CDR3 has 12 residues. The CDR3 sequence is CSGGGEKETQYF. DNA of the CDR3: TGCAGTGGTGGGGGTGAGAAAGAGACCCAGTACTTC.

The sample holds a few counts of this clonotype. This chain joins TRBV12-3 or TRBV12-4 and TRBJ2-1, with D unresolved. The CDR3 extends over 11 amino acids. Trimming took 3 bases from V and 9 from J, leaving 6 bases between them. The chain's CDR3 is CASSFRVEQFF. DNA of the CDR3: TGTGCCAGCAGTTTTAGGGTTGAGCAGTTCTTC.

The chain links TRBV28 to TRBJ2-7, with a tentative D call TRBD1 (6 bases). The V gene's germline CDR1 is MDHEN and CDR2 SYDVKM. V was pared by 5 bases and J by 7 bases, with 21 bases between. This CDR3 is 15 amino acids long. The CDR3 is CASSTDPDRQDEQYF. The CDR3 bases are TGTGCCAGCAGTACCGACCCCGACAGGCAGGATGAGCAGTACTTC.

The chain employs TRBV7-2 and TRBJ2-5; unclear D gene. The CDR3 has 14 amino acids. CDR1 and CDR2 (germline): SGHTA, FQGNSA. Trimming removed 3 bases from V and 11 bases from J, with 19 bases in between. CDR3 region: CASSFSRWSEEQYF. DNA of the CDR3: TGTGCCAGCAGCTTCTCCCGCTGGAGCGAGGAGCAGTACTTC.

This chain links TRBV20-1 with TRBJ2-7; D possibly corresponds to TRBD1 (6 bases). The V gene lost 6 bases and the J gene lost 9 bases, with 18 bases spanning the gap. Germline CDR1 and CDR2: DFQATT and SNEGSKA (reference sequence). This CDR3 comprises 12 residues. The CDR3, as DNA: TGCAGTGCCCTGGGGGACACTGGGAGGCAGTACTTC. As protein: CSALGDTGRQYF.

The chain combines TRBV4-3 with TRBJ2-3; the D gene is possibly TRBD2 (5 bases). V lost 0 bases, J lost 10 bases, and 11 bases lay in between. The germline V gene has CDR1 LGHNA and CDR2 YSLEER. This CDR3 is built from 13 residues. The CDR3 here is CASSQDGLVAQYF. The CDR3, as DNA: TGCGCCAGCAGCCAAGATGGACTGGTGGCGCAGTATTTT.

In the case of this clonotype: Just one base apart from a much larger clone, this may be a read error. The V call is TRBV25-1, the J call TRBJ2-7; a possible D gene is TRBD1 (6 bases). The V gene lost 4 bases and the J gene lost 1 base, with 20 bases spanning the gap. CDR3 size: 17 residues. Germline V gives CDR1 MGHDK, CDR2 SYGVNS. DNA for the CDR3: TGTGCCAGCAGTGCAACTCTATTACAGGGATTATCCTACGAGCAGTACTTC. Translated: CASSATLLQGLSYEQYF.

This clonotype was seen many times. The chain combines TRBV12-3 or TRBV12-4 with TRBJ2-5, with 8 positions matching TRBD1. Trimming took 8 bases from V and 5 from J; bases not matched to a gene: 7. This CDR3 spans 13 amino acids. CDR3 protein: CASLIRGLETQYF. CDR3 nucleotide sequence: TGTGCCAGCCTCATCAGGGGGCTGGAGACCCAGTACTTC.

This clonotype was counted at least ten times. The genes are TRBV12-3 or TRBV12-4 and TRBJ2-7; 13 nucleotides align to TRBD2. The CDR3 is made up of 15 amino acids. With V trimmed by 3 bases and J by 7 bases, 6 bases remained unmatched. The CDR3: CASSLGLAGPFEQYF. CDR3 nucleotide sequence: TGTGCCAGCAGTTTGGGACTAGCGGGGCCATTTGAGCAGTACTTC.

Points on this clonotype: A junction end diverges from the germline sequence, so it may reflect a read error. In DNA, the CDR3 is TGCGCCGGCAGCCAAGTCGTGGGGGGCTACAATGAGCAGTTCTTC. Amino acids: CAGSQVVGGYNEQFF. The chain employs TRBV4-1 and TRBJ2-1, with a possible D match to TRBD2 (6 bases). The CDR3 covers 15 residues. Looked up from germline, CDR1 is MGHRA and CDR2 is YSYEKL.